This T cell receptor (beta chain) was observed in a study of T cells after yellow fever vaccination (dated 2019 in TCRdb). Regarding the research as a whole: Libraries from fractions with low cell numbers were prepared with the SMART-Seq v4 Ultra Low Input RNA kit. Two healthy male donors, one aged 18 to 30 and one aged 30 to 40 years, made up the cohort. To track T-cell clones before and after primary and booster YFV17D yellow fever vaccination, bulk TCR alpha and beta repertoires were sequenced longitudinally. Blood was drawn at multiple timepoints before and after primary and secondary immunization, with bulk PBMC replicates and cell subsets isolated.

TCR cDNA was made using 5'RACE template switching, a step that added a universal primer site and unique molecular identifiers. Priming for cDNA synthesis came from both the TCR alpha and TCR beta constant segments. Library amplification involved two PCR steps, and the second step added sample barcodes and sequencing adapters. Sequencing of libraries was done on Illumina HiSeq 2500 (2x100 bp) or NovaSeq (2x150 bp). In the original analysis: Demultiplexing of reads and collapsing into UMI consensus sequences were performed with MIGEC, and V(D)J alignment was carried out with MiXCR. Clonotypes responding to the vaccine were identified with edgeR on replicate PBMC samples, with the criteria of FDR below 0.01 and a log2 fold change above 5 up to day 15. Each bulk clonotype was labeled CD4 or CD8 based on which sequenced repertoire, CD4 or CD8, contained the clonotype at higher abundance. TCRdb reran the public reads through fastp at Q25 and MiXCR, keeping productive beta chains. Each CDR3 protein appears once, grouped with its most common genes and DNA. The V and J calls, along with clone size, are taken from TCRdb and not from the paper's own processing. The sample table shows some 560,000 distinct CDR3 sequences, and less than 20% are seen once. In total, the top ten clones hold roughly an eighth of the sample.

Sample treatment or condition, as interpreted from the label and publication: live attenuated yellow fever vaccine strain. Two biological replicates of bulk PBMCs were collected at each blood-draw timepoint. A standard Ficoll-Paque protocol was used to isolate PBMCs from peripheral blood. RNA was extracted with TriZol from bulk PBMCs, CD4 and CD8 fractions, and dextramer-positive and dextramer-negative fractions. This clonotype was found a few times. It lacks a known antigen. Base qualities are missing; no much larger clone stands one base away. Paper-wide results and their limitations: After the booster, most clones that had expanded after primary vaccination were detected again (approximately 96% of CD4 and around 88% of CD8), suggesting broad maintenance of memory. Only a couple of donors were included in the study, so the extent to which the findings can be generalized is limited. Computational filtering was needed because FACS-sorted repertoires could contain abundant contaminating clonotypes from the bulk population. A small fraction of clonotypes appeared in both the CD4 and CD8 compartments, likely as a result of convergent recombination. Compared with the primary T-cell response, the secondary T-cell response was weaker but faster, peaking on day 5 rather than day 15.

Measured from the cysteine to the phenylalanine, the CDR3 is 16 residues long. CDR3 DNA only is kept here, 48 bases in frame from base 1. V gives up 5 bases and J gives up 0 bases, and the segment between their germline ends measures 15 bases. As encoded in the germline V gene (reference sequence), CDR1 is MNHEY while CDR2 is SMNVEV. Sequencing was performed on PBMCs, taken 15 days after the yellow fever booster vaccination. The sequence derives from a young man who received the YFV17D yellow fever vaccine. The sequence links TRBV27 to TRBJ2-3, with TRBD2 tentatively as D gene (5 bases match). The DNA reads TGTGCCAGCAGTCCGGCGGCGGGCACTAGCACAGATACGCAGTATTTT. It translates as CASSPAAGTSTDTQYF.